Sequencing of this T cell receptor beta chain was carried out in a study of OX40 agonist ivuxolimab in advanced cancers. The CDR3 contains 14 residues. CDR1 SGHDT and CDR2 YYEEEE come from the germline V gene. Trimming left V 4 bases short and J 6 bases short, with 17 bases between. TCRdb keeps only in-frame clones here, not all; method: immunoSEQ multiplex PCR. The data show more than 55,000 clones, roughly 85% seen once. The clonotype was recovered from an adult with an advanced solid tumor such as melanoma, head and neck, liver or kidney cancer. The chain recombines TRBV5-6 with TRBJ2-7; D remains unclear. The sample here was CD4+ or CD8+ T cells sorted from blood, taken in a trial of the OX40 agonist ivuxolimab. CDR3 DNA sequence: TGTGCCAGCAGCCGCGGACCCCTAAGGGTCGAGCAGTACTTC. It codes for CASSRGPLRVEQYF.